The 29 T cell receptor beta chains below were found in one sample sequenced in a study of memory CD4+ T cells and cytomegalovirus serostatus. Only in-frame clones appear in the TCRdb table, and some are missing; sequencing was by immunoSEQ multiplex PCR. This sample yields some 44,000 clones, of which roughly 80% are seen a single time; approximately 0.61% belongs to the top ten. Single viable CD3+CD4+CD8-CD45RO+ cells were sorted as the memory CD4+ T cells. The source material was memory CD4+ T cells from blood. These receptors all stem from an adult in good health and CMV-seronegative.

V and J are TRBV6-1 and TRBJ1-1, with D perhaps TRBD1 (5 bases). The CDR3 is made up of 15 amino acids. Germline V gene data show CDR1 as MNHNS and CDR2 as SASEGT. Trimming stripped 8 bases from V and 0 bases from J, with 16 bases between. For the CDR3, the DNA is TGTGCCAGCCGAGGGAGGGGCTCGGTGAACACTGAAGCTTTCTTT. As protein: CASRGRGSVNTEAFF.

The chain has TRBV19 and TRBJ1-3; no firm D call. The germline CDR1 and CDR2 sequences are LNHDA and SQIVND (reference sequence). The CDR3 extends over 13 amino acids. V lost 9 bases to trimming and J lost 0 bases, with 9 bases between them. DNA of the CDR3: TGTGCCAGCAGACGGGACTCTGGAAACACCATATATTTT. As protein: CASRRDSGNTIYF.

This chain links TRBV7-2 with TRBJ1-2; no reliable D call. The V end was cut by 0 bases, the J end by 2 bases, with 7 bases between. CDR3 length: 14 amino acids. Germline-derived CDR1 and CDR2 are SGHTA and FQGNSA. The CDR3 bases are TGTGCCAGCAGCTTAGCGGGCCAGAACTATGGCTACACCTTC. It specifies CASSLAGQNYGYTF.

V and J are TRBV19 and TRBJ1-1; D remains unclear. Germline CDR1 reads LNHDA; CDR2 reads SQIVND (reference sequence). The length of the CDR3 is 14 residues. Trimming took off 9 bases at V and 1 base at J, with 15 bases between the two ends. The CDR3 DNA follows: TGTGCCAGCGCTCGGTTCGGGCGGAACACTGAAGCTTTCTTT. Its protein is CASARFGRNTEAFF.

This clone was seen just once. The chain recombines TRBV10-3 with TRBJ1-5; possible D gene TRBD1, 6 bases. Between the trimmed V and J ends, which lost 4 bases and 3 bases, there was a span of 10 bases. The CDR3 length is 14 residues. The V gene's germline CDR1 is ENHRY and CDR2 SYGVKD. CDR3 loop: CAISAPGDNQPQHF. DNA for the CDR3: TGTGCCATCAGTGCTCCAGGGGACAATCAGCCCCAGCATTTT.

The chain combines TRBV7-2 with TRBJ2-5; 8 bases map to TRBD2. There are 13 residues in the CDR3. CDR1 is SGHTA and CDR2 is FQGNSA in the germline V gene. V was clipped by 7 bases and J by 1 base; unmatched bases: 2. CDR3 nucleotide sequence: TGTGCCAGCAACGGACTAGCCCAAGAGACCCAGTACTTC. Its protein is CASNGLAQETQYF. The variable domain in full, with the rest retrieved from reference TRBV7-2 and TRBJ2-5, is GAGVSQSPSNKVTEKGKDVELRCDPISGHTALYWYRQSLGQGLEFLIYFQGNSAPDKSGLPSDRFSAERTGGSVSTLTIQRTQQEDSAVYLCASNGLAQETQYFGPGTRLLVL.

The chain uses TRBV7-2 and TRBJ1-5; D may be TRBD1 (5 bases). The CDR3 sequence is 16 residues long. Between the trimmed V and J ends, which lost 0 bases and 2 bases, there was a span of 11 bases. Germline V gives CDR1 SGHTA, CDR2 FQGNSA. Here the CDR3 reads CASSLAQGLRNQPQHF. CDR3 DNA: TGTGCCAGCAGCTTAGCGCAGGGTCTGCGCAATCAGCCCCAGCATTTT.

V and J are TRBV2 and TRBJ1-2, with unresolved D. Germline CDR1 SNHLY, CDR2 FYNNEI. V was cut by 3 bases and J by 4 bases, with 9 bases left in between. The CDR3 contains 13 residues. CDR3 residues: CASSEERAYGYTF. CDR3 DNA: TGTGCCAGCAGTGAGGAACGGGCCTATGGCTACACCTTC.

V gene TRBV30 combines with J gene TRBJ1-1; D possibly corresponds to TRBD1 (6 bases). Germline CDR1 is GTSNPN and CDR2 is SVGIG (reference sequence). CDR3 length: 14 residues. V dropped 2 bases and J dropped 4 bases, with 14 bases sitting between them. CDR3 sequence (DNA): TGTGCCTGGAGTCACAGGGTGCCAGTCACTGAAGCTTTCTTT. Translating gives CAWSHRVPVTEAFF.

V is TRBV28 and J is TRBJ1-1; D not certain. Germline CDR1 MDHEN, CDR2 SYDVKM. CDR3 size: 11 residues. V was shortened by 6 bases and J by 9 bases, with 11 bases between the two germline ends. Here the CDR3 DNA reads TGTGCCAGCAGGGTTGCGGGGAAAGCTTTCTTT. Its protein product is CASRVAGKAFF.

The gene calls are TRBV6-5 and TRBJ1-4; perhaps TRBD1 as D (5 bases). CDR3 size: 14 residues. In germline, CDR1 is MNHEY, CDR2 SVGAGI. V lost 6 bases, J lost 6 bases, and 14 bases lay in between. The CDR3, as DNA: TGTGCCAGCAGCCGCCGCGGGGGGGATGAAAAACTGTTTTTT. Translating it yields CASSRRGGDEKLFF.

V gene TRBV7-2 combines with J gene TRBJ2-7; D could derive from TRBD1 or TRBD2 (6 bases each). Germline values: CDR1 SGHTA, CDR2 FQGNSA. This CDR3 spans 14 amino acids. Trimming took off 1 base at V and 6 bases at J, with 13 bases between the two ends. The chain's CDR3 is CASSLGGASPEQYF. DNA of the CDR3: TGTGCCAGCAGCTTAGGGGGGGCCTCCCCCGAGCAGTACTTC.

This chain links TRBV6-5 with TRBJ2-7; tentatively, D is TRBD1 or TRBD2 (5 bases each). Germline CDR1 and CDR2: MNHEY and SVGAGI. Trimming took off 5 bases at V and 2 bases at J, with 13 bases between the two ends. The CDR3 totals 14 residues. The CDR3 DNA follows: TGTGCCAGCAGTCCCCGGGACCAAACCTACGAGCAGTACTTC. Translation: CASSPRDQTYEQYF.

The genes are TRBV18 and TRBJ1-1; maybe TRBD1 (5 bases). The germline CDR1 and CDR2 sequences are KGHSH and LQKENI. V was cut by 2 bases and J by 8 bases, with 9 bases left in between. CDR3 length: 12 residues. The CDR3 bases are TGTGCCAGCTCACCAGGGTCAGGGGAAGCTTTCTTT. Translated, it gives CASSPGSGEAFF.

Points on this clone: Distinct nucleotide sequences in the sample also encode this CDR3. The chain links TRBV5-1 to TRBJ2-3, with a weak D call TRBD2 (6 bases). CDR1 SGHRS and CDR2 YFSETQ come from the germline V gene. The CDR3 is made up of 15 amino acids. V was clipped by 1 base and J by 3 bases, with 12 bases between them. The CDR3 DNA follows: TGCGCCAGCAGCTTGCGGGGGATGGGAACAGATACGCAGTATTTT. Residues: CASSLRGMGTDTQYF.

CDR3 sequence: CASSPAATGELFF. CDR3 coding DNA: TGTGCCAGCAGTCCGGCTGCCACCGGGGAGCTGTTTTTT. The chain carries TRBV6-9 and TRBJ2-2; no clear D. CDR1 is MNHGY, CDR2 SVAAGI, per germline. The length of the CDR3 is 13 residues. V was shortened by 5 bases and J by 4 bases, with 8 bases between the two germline ends.

CDR3 sequence reads: CATDNTGELFF. Written as DNA, the CDR3 is TGTGCCACCGACAACACCGGGGAGCTGTTTTTT. This chain uses TRBV18 with TRBJ2-2; no clear D. Trimming pared 10 bases from V and 2 bases from J, leaving 5 bases between. CDR3 size: 11 residues. Germline V gives CDR1 KGHSH, CDR2 LQKENI.

The chain links TRBV2 to TRBJ2-3; a possible D gene is TRBD2 (5 bases). The V end lost 2 bases, the J end lost 6 bases, and 21 bases lay between the germline ends. This CDR3 region has 17 residues. Germline-derived CDR1 and CDR2 are SNHLY and FYNNEI. The CDR3 loop is CASSELGSPQRPDTQYF. In DNA, the CDR3 is TGTGCCAGCAGTGAATTAGGGTCCCCCCAGCGGCCCGATACGCAGTATTTT.

The chain links TRBV14 to TRBJ1-3; no firm D call. The V end lost 4 bases, the J end lost 2 bases, and 12 bases lay between the germline ends. This CDR3 is built from 15 residues. Germline V gives CDR1 SGHDN, CDR2 FVKESK. The CDR3 nucleotides read TGTGCCAGCAGCCCACCTGGAAGGGCTGGAAACACCATATATTTT. Translating it yields CASSPPGRAGNTIYF.

This clone was counted only a few times. This rearrangement joins TRBV27 to TRBJ2-2, with 7 bases fitting TRBD2. From germline, CDR1 is MNHEY and CDR2 SMNVEV (reference sequence). The CDR3 covers 16 residues. V gave up 1 base and J gave up 3 bases; unmatched junction bases: 5. The CDR3 DNA sequence: TGTGCCAGCAGTTTATGGCGGGGGACTCACACCGGGGAGCTGTTTTTT. Its translation is CASSLWRGTHTGELFF.

Here the CDR3 reads CASSLQGLGNQPQHF. The CDR3, as DNA: TGTGCCAGCAGCCTACAGGGGCTCGGCAATCAGCCCCAGCATTTT. The chain links TRBV2 to TRBJ1-5; 7 nucleotides agree with TRBD1. V was clipped by 6 bases and J by 2 bases; unmatched bases: 7. CDR3 length: 15 residues. CDR1 is SNHLY and CDR2 is FYNNEI in the germline V gene.

V and J are TRBV7-2 and TRBJ1-6; TRBD1 aligns across 8 bases. Germline V CDR1 and CDR2: SGHTA, FQGNSA. Unmatched junction bases numbered 5, after V lost 7 bases and J lost 9 bases. CDR3 length: 13 amino acids. The CDR3: CASTQDRASPLHF. The CDR3 nucleotides are TGTGCCAGCACCCAGGACAGGGCTTCACCCCTCCACTTT.

The chain carries TRBV25-1 and TRBJ2-3; 8 bases are a match to TRBD2. Germline values: CDR1 MGHDK, CDR2 SYGVNS. V dropped 2 bases and J dropped 5; count of bases not matched to a gene: 9. This CDR3 region has 16 residues. The CDR3 protein is CASSEVQRGNLDTQYF. The DNA for the CDR3 is TGTGCCAGCAGTGAAGTTCAGCGGGGGAACTTAGATACGCAGTATTTT.

This rearrangement joins TRBV6-1 to TRBJ2-7, with D unresolved. Trimming left V 7 bases short and J 0 bases short, with 10 bases between. This CDR3 has 13 amino acids. Germline CDR1 is MNHNS and CDR2 is SASEGT. The CDR3 region has the DNA TGTGCCAGCATTATCGATAGCTCCTACGAGCAGTACTTC. Amino acid sequence: CASIIDSSYEQYF.

V usage is TRBV7-2 and J usage is TRBJ2-7, with D unclear. The germline gives CDR1 SGHTA, CDR2 FQGNSA. V dropped 5 bases and J dropped 5 bases, with 19 bases sitting between them. There are 15 residues in the CDR3. The CDR3 DNA reads as TGTGCCAGCAGCCTCCGGACCACCGCGTCCAACGAGCAGTACTTC. Encoded protein: CASSLRTTASNEQYF.

CDR3 loop: CASSYTRGARNNEQFF. Written as DNA, the CDR3 is TGTGCCAGCAGCTACACCCGGGGGGCCCGCAACAATGAGCAGTTCTTC. The rearrangement links TRBV7-9 to TRBJ2-1, with D possibly TRBD2 on 7 matching bases. The CDR3 covers 16 residues. Germline loops: CDR1 SEHNR, CDR2 FQNEAQ (reference sequence). Trimming removed 4 bases from V and 5 bases from J, with 18 bases in between.

The genes are TRBV18 and TRBJ1-1; D not resolved. V lost 5 bases and J lost 0, with 4 bases in between. Germline CDR1 and CDR2: KGHSH and LQKENI. The CDR3 has 12 residues. The chain's CDR3 is CASSDLNTEAFF. CDR3 nucleotide sequence: TGTGCCAGCTCAGACTTGAACACTGAAGCTTTCTTT. The variable domain in full, with the rest retrieved from reference TRBV18 and TRBJ1-1, is NAGVMQNPRHLVRRRGQEARLRCSPMKGHSHVYWYRQLPEEGLKFMVYLQKENIIDESGMPKERFSAEFPKEGPSILRIQQVVRGDSAAYFCASSDLNTEAFFGQGTRLTVV.

CDR3 region: CASIPAGGTDTQYF. CDR3 nucleotide sequence: TGTGCCAGCATCCCAGCGGGAGGCACAGATACGCAGTATTTT. The chain couples TRBV7-8 to TRBJ2-3, with TRBD2 matching 8 bases. V lost 7 bases, J lost 1 base, and 4 bases stayed unmatched. The CDR3 is made up of 14 amino acids. CDR1 is SGHVS and CDR2 is FQNEAQ in the germline V gene.

This clone appeared once. The chain has TRBV14 and TRBJ1-5; 7 positions match TRBD1. The V gene end was trimmed by 5 bases and the J gene end by 0 bases; junction bases not matched to a gene: 13. Germline CDR1 SGHDN, CDR2 FVKESK. The CDR3 contains 18 residues. The CDR3 DNA reads TGTGCCAGCAGCGAGAGGACCGGGACAGATTATAGCAATCAGCCCCAGCATTTT. Its translation: CASSERTGTDYSNQPQHF.